The 24 T cell receptor beta chains listed next were all sequenced from one sample in a study of pediatric ulcerative colitis. One to two pinch biopsies were taken from the rectum during colonoscopy. Sequencing was performed with immunoSEQ multiplex PCR; in TCRdb, only in-frame clones are kept and a portion is missing. The table records about 35,000 clones, about 81% of them present only once. Sequences were obtained from gut tissue. The receptors stem from a boy aged 5-17 years with mild ulcerative colitis.

The V gene is TRBV5-1, the J gene TRBJ1-4; a weak D match, TRBD1 (5 bases). The CDR3 covers 14 residues. Germline-derived CDR1 and CDR2 are SGHRS and YFSETQ. The V gene lost 0 bases and the J gene lost 8 bases, with 11 bases spanning the gap. The CDR3, as DNA: TGCGCCAGCAGCTTGGGCGACAGAGGGGAAAAACTGTTTTTT. Protein sequence: CASSLGDRGEKLFF.

The chain couples TRBV11-3 to TRBJ2-1, with 7 bases aligning to TRBD2. Germline V gene data show CDR1 as SGHNT and CDR2 as YENEEA. The CDR3 has 14 amino acids. Germline trimming cut 5 bases from V and 6 bases from J; bases unmatched to any gene: 7. This CDR3 reads CASSLGGGGNEQFF. DNA for the CDR3: TGTGCCAGCAGCCTAGGCGGGGGTGGCAATGAGCAGTTCTTC.

V gene TRBV5-1 combines with J gene TRBJ1-1; 8 bases agree with TRBD1. The ends lost 2 bases at V and 11 bases at J; junction bases unmatched: 20. Germline values: CDR1 SGHRS, CDR2 YFSETQ. This CDR3 has 17 amino acids. The CDR3 loop is CASSLPARQDRDLGAFF. CDR3 nucleotide sequence: TGCGCCAGCAGCTTACCGGCGAGACAGGACAGGGATTTGGGGGCTTTCTTT.

As concerns this clone: At one end the junction does not follow the germline gene, possibly because of a read error. The J gene is TRBJ1-2, the V gene TRBV30, with TRBD1 matching over 8 bases. The germline V gene has CDR1 GTSNPN and CDR2 SVGIG (reference sequence). This CDR3 contains 12 residues. Here the CDR3 DNA reads TGTGCCTGGGGGAGGGACAGGAGCCCCTGGAACTTC. It is translated as CAWGRDRSPWNF.

For this clone: At the DNA level, this CDR3 is encoded by other sequences in the same sample as well. The chain is built from TRBV20-1 and TRBJ1-2; tentative D call: TRBD1 (5 bases). CDR3 length equals 10 residues. The germline V gene has CDR1 DFQATT and CDR2 SNEGSKA (reference sequence). Trimming stripped 1 base from V and 8 bases from J, with 5 bases between. The CDR3 loop is CSARGDGYTF. In DNA form, the CDR3 reads TGCAGTGCTAGAGGGGACGGCTACACCTTC.

The V and J genes are TRBV7-9 and TRBJ2-1, with unresolved D. Germline CDR1 SEHNR, CDR2 FQNEAQ (reference sequence). Trimming removed 1 base at V and 4 bases at J, with 5 bases between. The CDR3 totals 13 residues. The CDR3 DNA is TGTGCCAGCAGCTTAGAGGCTTACAATGAGCAGTTCTTC. It yields the protein CASSLEAYNEQFF.

The chain joins TRBV5-8 to TRBJ2-2; D uncertain. The CDR3 contains 13 residues. Deletions cut 7 bases from V and 6 bases from J, with 13 bases between. Germline V gene data show CDR1 as SGHTS and CDR2 as YDEGEE. The chain's CDR3 is CASPIWGAGELFF. The CDR3 coding sequence is TGTGCCAGCCCTATTTGGGGTGCCGGGGAGCTGTTTTTT.

A word on this clone: One junction end does not reproduce the germline sequence, and a read error may be involved. This chain uses TRBV9 with TRBJ1-1; no reliable D call. Germline lookup yields CDR1 SGDLS and CDR2 YYNGEE. The CDR3 covers 11 residues. The CDR3 spells CASSVGSSLIF. The CDR3 bases are TGTGCCAGCAGCGTAGGTAGTTCTCTGATATTT.

The chain employs TRBV29-1 and TRBJ2-1, with TRBD2 matching 8 bases. The germline V gene has CDR1 SQVTM and CDR2 ANQGSEA. V gave up 1 base and J gave up 7 bases; unmatched junction bases: 9. The CDR3 is 15 amino acids. DNA for the CDR3: TGCAGCGTTGAAGGGAAGCGGGGGCGAGGGAATGAGCAGTTCTTC. Protein sequence: CSVEGKRGRGNEQFF.

The chain carries TRBV30 and TRBJ2-1; perhaps TRBD1 as D (7 bases). Germline assignment: CDR1 GTSNPN and CDR2 SVGIG (reference sequence). V lost 0 bases, J lost 7 bases, and 13 bases lay in between. CDR3 length: 14 amino acids. The DNA of the CDR3 is TGTGCCTGGAGTGTAGGGCAGGGGGGAAATGAGCAGTTCTTC. Translating gives CAWSVGQGGNEQFF.

The chain has TRBV5-8 and TRBJ1-1; D is possibly TRBD1 (5 bases). Trimming took 2 bases from V and 5 from J, leaving 10 bases between them. The germline CDR1 and CDR2 sequences are SGHTS and YDEGEE. CDR3 length equals 13 residues. The CDR3 sequence: CASSFTGVTEAFF. CDR3 nucleotides: TGTGCCAGCAGCTTTACGGGGGTAACTGAAGCTTTCTTT.

This clone was found once. The chain is built from TRBV5-1 and TRBJ1-1; unclear D gene. Germline loops: CDR1 SGHRS, CDR2 YFSETQ. The CDR3 is made up of 13 amino acids. V was clipped by 7 bases and J by 4 bases, with 14 bases between them. This CDR3 reads CASYTTQPTEAFF. For the CDR3, the DNA is TGCGCCAGCTATACAACGCAACCCACTGAAGCTTTCTTT.

This sequence joins TRBV4-2 and TRBJ2-3; 16 bases line up with TRBD2. The germline V gene encodes CDR1 LGHNA and CDR2 YNFKEQ. This CDR3 has 18 amino acids. J gave up 0 bases and V 4 bases, and 4 bases lay outside the gene matches. This CDR3 is CASSLGLAGGRSTDTQYF. The CDR3 bases are TGTGCCAGCAGCCTGGGACTAGCGGGGGGGCGGAGCACAGATACGCAGTATTTT.

This chain connects TRBV5-4 to TRBJ2-5, with TRBD2 matching over 15 bases. Germline V gives CDR1 SGHNT, CDR2 YYREEE (reference sequence). The CDR3 loop spans 17 amino acids. The trim removed 4 bases at V and 4 bases at J, leaving 8 bases unmatched. The CDR3 spells CASSPGTSGGRGETQYF. For the CDR3, the DNA is TGTGCCAGCAGCCCGGGGACTAGCGGGGGGCGCGGAGAGACCCAGTACTTC.

The chain couples TRBV4-2 to TRBJ1-3, with D uncertain. The CDR3 has 16 residues. Looked up from germline, CDR1 is LGHNA and CDR2 is YNFKEQ. V was shortened by 5 bases and J by 0 bases, with 14 bases between the two germline ends. The CDR3 sequence is CASSVKAGDSGNTIYF. The CDR3 nucleotides are TGTGCCAGCAGCGTCAAAGCGGGAGACTCTGGAAACACCATATATTTT.

V and J are TRBV5-1 and TRBJ2-2; maybe TRBD2 (5 bases). Germline V CDR1 and CDR2: SGHRS, YFSETQ. CDR3 length: 14 residues. V was pared by 1 base and J by 3 bases, with 7 bases between. DNA for the CDR3: TGCGCCAGCAGCTTGAATAGCGACACCGGGGAGCTGTTTTTT. It yields the protein CASSLNSDTGELFF.

This clone has a single count. This chain links TRBV5-1 with TRBJ1-2, with a tentative D call TRBD1 (5 bases). V lost 5 bases, J lost 11 bases, and 22 bases lay in between. The CDR3 extends over 14 amino acids. The germline V gene encodes CDR1 SGHRS and CDR2 YFSETQ. CDR3 amino acids: CASRQNRDSDAYTF. CDR3 DNA: TGCGCCAGCAGGCAAAACCGGGACTCAGACGCGTACACCTTC.

J is TRBJ2-2 and V is TRBV7-2; D is perhaps TRBD2 (5 bases). This CDR3 contains 14 residues. The V gene lost 3 bases and the J gene lost 4 bases, with 9 bases spanning the gap. In germline, CDR1 is SGHTA, CDR2 FQGNSA. In DNA form, the CDR3 reads TGTGCCAGCAGCTTGGCCGGAGGCACCGGGGAGCTGTTTTTT. Translated, it gives CASSLAGGTGELFF.

V is TRBV19 and J is TRBJ2-1; 13 positions match TRBD2. CDR3 size: 16 residues. The junction had 5 bases not matched to a gene; V was cut back by 6 bases and J by 3 bases. Germline V CDR1 and CDR2: LNHDA, SQIVND (reference sequence). The chain's CDR3 is CASRLTSGGSYNEQFF. The DNA for the CDR3 is TGTGCCAGTAGGCTGACTAGCGGGGGGAGCTACAATGAGCAGTTCTTC. Drawing the rest from reference TRBV19 and TRBJ2-1, the complete variable domain is DGGITQSPKYLFRKEGQNVTLSCEQNLNHDAMYWYRQDPGQGLRLIYYSQIVNDFQKGDIAEGYSVSREKKESFPLTVTSAQKNPTAFYLCASRLTSGGSYNEQFFGPGTRLTVL.

The V and J genes are TRBV29-1 and TRBJ1-2, with 10 positions matching TRBD1. There are 14 residues in the CDR3. Germline trimming cut 6 bases from V and 1 base from J; bases unmatched to any gene: 5. CDR1 and CDR2 from the germline V gene are SQVTM and ANQGSEA. The CDR3 spells CSVGQGLVNYGYTF. The CDR3 DNA follows: TGCAGCGTGGGACAGGGGTTGGTTAACTATGGCTACACCTTC.

This clone occurred a few times. The rearrangement joins TRBV12-5 to TRBJ2-1; 7 nucleotides align to TRBD2. The CDR3 sequence is 14 residues long. Unmatched junction bases numbered 7, after V lost 8 bases and J lost 3 bases. From germline, CDR1 is LGHNT and CDR2 FRNRAP. CDR3 residues: CASTVGGGYNEQFF. The CDR3 region has the DNA TGTGCTAGTACCGTCGGCGGGGGCTACAATGAGCAGTTCTTC.

The V call is TRBV5-4, the J call TRBJ1-2; 8 nucleotides agree with TRBD1. J lost 11 bases, V lost 4 bases, and 10 bases had no gene match. CDR1 and CDR2 from the germline V gene are SGHNT and YYREEE (reference sequence). CDR3 length: 13 residues. The CDR3 reads CASSLRQGRQYTF. The CDR3, as DNA: TGTGCCAGCAGCCTGAGACAGGGGCGACAATACACCTTC.

The gene calls are TRBV5-8 and TRBJ1-2, with D possibly matching TRBD1 (6 bases). This CDR3 is built from 13 residues. Trimming removed 4 bases from V and 4 bases from J, with 11 bases in between. Germline V gives CDR1 SGHTS, CDR2 YDEGEE. The CDR3 bases are TGTGCCAGCAGCCAGGGGAGGAGCTATGGCTACACCTTC. Protein: CASSQGRSYGYTF.

In its sample, this clone was seen a few times. V and J are TRBV4-2 and TRBJ2-7; 9 nucleotides agree with TRBD1. Trimming cost V 3 bases and J 3 bases; bases outside gene matches: 3. The CDR3 length is 14 residues. Germline V CDR1 and CDR2: LGHNA, YNFKEQ. CDR3 in DNA: TGTGCCAGCAGCCATAGGACAGGGGACTACGAGCAGTACTTC. It codes for CASSHRTGDYEQYF.